Sequencing of this T cell receptor (beta chain) was carried out in a study of radiotherapy plus CTLA-4 blockade in lung cancer. On the study more broadly: Objective responses were recorded in 15% to 20% of patients, with disease control recorded in 25% to 40%. Overall study results and limits: Radiotherapy plus ipilimumab was followed by expansion in blood of tumor-derived TCR clones.

The germline V gene has CDR1 SGHTA and CDR2 FQGNSA. The length of the CDR3 is 13 residues. The V gene end was trimmed by 5 bases and the J gene end by 9 bases; junction bases not matched to a gene: 8. Treatment of patients with chemo-refractory metastatic non-small-cell lung cancer consisted of focal radiation plus CTLA-4 blockade with ipilimumab. This clone was detected only once. Its specificity is unknown. The method was immunoSEQ multiplex PCR; TCRdb's version includes in-frame clones alone and lacks a portion of them. In the table there are approximately 70,000 clones, around 69% of which are singletons.

This chain uses TRBV7-2 with TRBJ1-2; 8 bases agree with TRBD1. The sequencing used peripheral blood, collected from a patient treated with radiotherapy plus ipilimumab. This clonotype was sampled from a human donor with non-small cell lung cancer whose response to radiotherapy plus ipilimumab could not be evaluated. Some clones in this sample may be carry-over from other donors' samples. The CDR3 is CASSPDRGDRYTF. CDR3 bases: TGTGCCAGCAGCCCAGACAGGGGAGATCGCTACACCTTC.